These T cell receptor beta chains were read from a single sample in a study of cytomegalovirus exposure and HLA in healthy donors. Produced via immunoSEQ multiplex PCR; TCRdb's table is partial and in-frame only. This sample's clone table lists over 200,000 clones. The sample consisted of PBMCs. These receptors came from a woman in her twenties or thirties in good health and CMV-seropositive. CDR3s leave out the opening cysteine and the closing phenylalanine or tryptophan.

>TRBV28
ASSFRGGEAF
>TRBV5-6
ASSLKGFGNQPQH
>TRBV6-5
ASRAGLAHTYEQY
>TRBV2
ASSRDYISSNSPLH
>TRBV5-1
ASSLNRGNSPLH
>TRBV15
ATSRGLPAYNEQF
>TRBV7-9
ASSLGGAGYT
>TRBV6-6
ASSYSPIRDRDEQY
>TRBV10-2
ASSGDSFGYT
>TRBV5-5
ASRWGLAGEETQY
>TRBV6-6
ASDSLNNQPQH
>TRBV6-1
ASSDRPVSGNTIY
>TRBV28
ASSTSGTGGLYNEQF
>TRBV19
ASSIGEHDYGYT
>TRBV19
ASRYSGDKTYEQY
>TRBV9
ASSVADQGIREQY
>TRBV7-2
AKGMGSYNEQF
>TRBV10-1
ASSAIAGSPQF
>TRBV5-1
ASSVQGAPDTEAF
>TRBV7-2
ASSFTVSGANVLT
>TRBV7-6
ASSHRQGSSGANVLT
>TRBV4-3
ASSQDNARVLSF
>TRBV5-1
ASRTSGGAVSTDTQY
>TRBV19
ASSLASGRHYNEQF
>TRBV2
ASKRGTGTPGANVLT
>TRBV30
AWGGEKLF
>TRBV5-4
ASSRRSGRDTDTQY
>TRBV27
ASSLLPDSNQPQH
>TRBV2
ASSERRGNNQPQH
>TRBV28
ASSQLGLEAF
>TRBV18
ASSLTSGGPPDTQY
>TRBV2
ASSYTTYEQY
>TRBV11-3
ASSSGGNEQF
>TRBV29-1
SSNGGAGTDTQY
>TRBV19
ASSVAGEGTGELF
>TRBV5-4
ASSLEGDRTYEQY
>TRBV19
ASSLRGNQPQH
>TRBV19
ASSIRDRGRMNTEAF
>TRBV10-1
ASSENNFQPQH
>TRBV6-6
AIRRSGQMNTEAF
>TRBV5-4
ASSLKDGGSTEAF
>TRBV6-6
ASSYGVFEVPELF
>TRBV27
ASSRGAGEGYEQY
>TRBV7-2
ASSFGTADNEKLF
>TRBV6-5
ASSKTGGFYGYT
>TRBV10-3
AIRATSGRGYEQY